This TCR beta chain was sequenced during a study of CD4 T cells in relation to SARS-CoV-2 and coronaviruses. About this clone itself: The antigen is undetermined. A junction end diverges from the germline sequence, so it may reflect a read error.

Profiled with immunoSEQ multiplex PCR; TCRdb holds only in-frame clones, not every one. The profile covers 20,000 to 25,000 clones, with about 80% appearing a single time and about 17% taken by the ten largest. Germline CDR1 is SNHLY and CDR2 is FYNNEI. The CDR3 spans 15 residues. CD4+ T cells from unexposed donors were obtained before the COVID-19 pandemic (2011-2018). Isolation of CD4+ T cells took place after about 10 days in culture. Testing used SARS-CoV-2 S/N and four cold-coronavirus spikes on unexposed-donor CD4+ T cells, cells permitting. V gene TRBV2 combines with J gene TRBJ2-7; TRBD2 matches at 7 bases. The sequence came from a human donor in good health. Sequenced material: CD4+ T cells from PBMCs, cultured in vitro. The CDR3, as DNA: TGTGCCAGCAGGATTCTCGAAGCGGGATACGGTCCCGGGGACTTC. Protein sequence: CASRILEAGYGPGDF.